The next 28 T cell receptor beta chains were all read from a single sample in a study of blood T cells in healthy people across ages. A J-beta primer mix and a sample-barcoded 5' primer were used in a second PCR of about 6 to 12 cycles. Using its own MiXCR run on the 5' RACE reads, TCRdb lists one record per CDR3 protein. The sample contains 600,000 or so distinct CDR3 sequences, 20% to 25% of which appear only once. Material for sequencing was blood. The source of these receptors is a man aged 65-85 years in good health.

The chain joins TRBV3-1 to TRBJ2-5, with a tentative D call TRBD1 (6 bases). Near its end, the DNA agrees better with TRBJ2-1, so the J call may be wrong. Per the germline V gene, CDR1 is LGHDT and CDR2 is YNNKEL (reference sequence). The CDR3 runs to 13 residues. The CDR3 DNA reads TGTGCCAGCAGCCAATTGGGGGCAGAGGAGCAGTTCTTC. This sequence encodes CASSQLGAEEQFF.

In DNA, the CDR3 is TGTGCCAGCAGCTGGGACAACTCTGGGGCCAACGTCCTGACTTTC. It encodes CASSWDNSGANVLTF. The chain couples TRBV7-7 to TRBJ2-6, with TRBD1 as a possible D gene (6 bases). The V end lost 4 bases, the J end lost 0 bases, and 7 bases lay between the germline ends. The germline V gene has CDR1 SSHAT and CDR2 FNYEAQ (reference sequence). The CDR3 is 15 residues long.

In its sample, this clonotype was seen many times. The rearrangement joins TRBV5-1 to TRBJ2-1, with 7 bases that match TRBD2. The V and J ends lost 5 bases and 10 bases, in that order; junction bases with no gene match: 15. Germline CDR1 is SGHRS and CDR2 is YFSETQ. The CDR3 consists of 15 residues. CDR3 bases: TGCGCCAGCAGTCCAGCGGGGCCCGTACCATTGGAGCAGTTCTTC. Protein sequence: CASSPAGPVPLEQFF.

On this clonotype itself: Its ends do not fully match the called genes, so a read error is possible. The chain couples TRBV5-1 to TRBJ2-1; no definite D call. This CDR3 has 13 residues. The V gene's germline CDR1 is SGHRS and CDR2 YFSETQ. The CDR3 region has the DNA TGCGCCAGCAGCTTGGGGTTTGGTAATGAGCAGCTCTTC. Residues: CASSLGFGNEQLF. Using reference TRBV5-1 and TRBJ2-1 for the parts outside the CDR3, the full variable domain is KAGVTQTPRYLIKTRGQQVTLSCSPISGHRSVSWYQQTPGQGLQFLFEYFSETQRNKGNFPGRFSGRQFSNSRSEMNVSTLELGDSALYLCASSLGFGNEQLFGPGTRLTVL.

This clonotype was found a few times. This rearrangement joins TRBV11-2 to TRBJ2-3; 11 bases are a match to TRBD1. V lost 5 bases and J lost 4; bases outside the gene matches: 8. Per the germline V gene, CDR1 is SGHAT and CDR2 is FQNNGV. The CDR3 runs 16 residues. The CDR3, as DNA: TGTGCCAGCAGCGACCCCGGGACAGGGGGGTCAGATACGCAGTATTTT. Protein product: CASSDPGTGGSDTQYF.

This chain uses TRBV29-1 with TRBJ2-5; 8 nucleotides match TRBD1. The J call is uncertain, as TRBJ2-1 better fits the DNA end. The germline gives CDR1 SQVTM, CDR2 ANQGSEA. The CDR3 contains 12 residues. The CDR3 region has the DNA TGCAGCGTCGGGACAGGTCAAGATGAGCAGTTCTTC. It yields the protein CSVGTGQDEQFF.

This clonotype was observed a handful of times. The CDR3 sequence: CASSRGPSLATEAFF. The CDR3 DNA is TGTGCCAGCAGCCGGGGCCCCAGCCTTGCTACTGAAGCTTTCTTT. The chain carries TRBV6-1 and TRBJ1-1, with a weak D call TRBD1 (5 bases). Germline lookup yields CDR1 MNHNS and CDR2 SASEGT. The CDR3 totals 15 residues. Between the trimmed V and J ends, which lost 6 bases and 5 bases, there was a span of 19 bases.

This clonotype occurred a few times. This rearrangement joins TRBV12-3 or TRBV12-4 to TRBJ1-4; 9 nucleotides match TRBD1. There are 15 residues in the CDR3. J was trimmed by 3 bases and V by 5 bases; bases with no gene match: 4. In nucleotides, the CDR3 is TGTGCCAGCAGTACAGGGGGCCTATCTAATGAAAAACTGTTTTTT. As protein: CASSTGGLSNEKLFF.

This clonotype was detected many times. This sequence joins TRBV5-1 and TRBJ1-6; D gene uncertain. Germline V gives CDR1 SGHRS, CDR2 YFSETQ. V lost 7 bases and J lost 5, with 10 bases in between. The length of the CDR3 is 13 residues. The CDR3 is CASDGSDNSPLHF. The CDR3 DNA reads as TGCGCCAGCGACGGATCGGATAATTCACCCCTCCACTTT.

This clonotype was seen only a few times. The chain employs TRBV7-9 and TRBJ1-5; 7 nucleotides match TRBD1. This CDR3 is built from 14 residues. CDR1 SEHNR and CDR2 FQNEAQ come from the germline V gene (reference sequence). Losses at the gene ends were 1 base for V and 7 bases for J; bases not matched to a gene: 4. CDR3 coding DNA: TGTGCCAGCAGCTTAGACAGGGGATCACAGCCCCAGCATTTT. It translates to CASSLDRGSQPQHF.

This clonotype has more than one count but fewer than ten. At one boundary the junction diverges from the germline segment, which might be a read error. This chain uses TRBV4-3 with TRBJ1-2; possible D gene TRBD1, 6 bases. The CDR3 has 14 amino acids. Germline CDR1 is LGHNA and CDR2 is YSLEER. The CDR3 reads CASSQVTGGNGYAF. CDR3 nucleotide sequence: TGCGCCAGCAGCCAAGTCACCGGGGGCAATGGCTACGCCTTC.

This clonotype was recorded a few times. The J gene is TRBJ2-6, the V gene TRBV7-2, with D perhaps TRBD2 (5 bases). Trimming shortened V by 2 bases and J by 2 bases, and 10 bases separated the two germline ends. CDR1 is SGHTA and CDR2 is FQGNSA in the germline V gene. The CDR3 is 16 residues long. The CDR3: CASSLSPGTGANVLTF. In DNA, the CDR3 is TGTGCCAGCAGCTTAAGTCCGGGAACTGGGGCCAACGTCCTGACTTTC. Supplemented by reference TRBV7-2 and TRBJ2-6, the full variable domain reads GAGVSQSPSNKVTEKGKDVELRCDPISGHTALYWYRQSLGQGLEFLIYFQGNSAPDKSGLPSDRFSAERTGGSVSTLTIQRTQQEDSAVYLCASSLSPGTGANVLTFGAGSRLTVL.

The chain couples TRBV14 to TRBJ2-1, with TRBD2 matching over 11 bases. The CDR3 extends over 17 amino acids. Germline loops: CDR1 SGHDN, CDR2 FVKESK. The V segment lost 3 bases and the J segment 8 bases; nucleotides outside the gene matches: 12. In DNA form, the CDR3 reads TGTGCCAGCAGCCAGCTGGTTATGACTAGCGGGATAGATGAGCAGTTCTTC. Amino acids: CASSQLVMTSGIDEQFF.

This clonotype was detected a few times. The chain uses TRBV18 and TRBJ2-1, with D perhaps TRBD1 (5 bases). The CDR3 is made up of 15 amino acids. The V end was cut by 3 bases, the J end by 0 bases, with 9 bases between. CDR1 and CDR2 from the germline V gene are KGHSH and LQKENI. CDR3 nucleotides: TGTGCCAGCTCACCGAGACAGCACTCCTACAATGAGCAGTTCTTC. Residues: CASSPRQHSYNEQFF.

The chain links TRBV4-1 to TRBJ1-1; D unresolved. The V gene's germline CDR1 is MGHRA and CDR2 YSYEKL. The CDR3 consists of 15 residues. The V gene lost 0 bases and the J gene lost 0 bases, with 8 bases spanning the gap. The CDR3 loop reads CASSQDRTLNTEAFF. Here the CDR3 DNA reads TGCGCCAGCAGCCAAGATCGAACACTGAACACTGAAGCTTTCTTT.

This clonotype came up a few times. The CDR3: CASSSSSGNTGELFF. The CDR3, as DNA: TGTGCCAGCAGTTCGTCTAGCGGGAACACCGGGGAGCTGTTTTTT. V and J are TRBV6-4 and TRBJ2-2; 7 bases map to TRBD2. Germline loops: CDR1 MRHNA, CDR2 SNTAGT. The CDR3 is made up of 15 amino acids. Unmatched junction bases numbered 4, after V lost 5 bases and J lost 1 base.

This sequence joins TRBV5-1 and TRBJ2-1; 7 bases fit TRBD1. CDR1 is SGHRS and CDR2 is YFSETQ in the germline V gene. After removal of 5 bases from V and 3 bases from J, the junction contained 8 bases not matched to a gene. The CDR3 is 15 residues long. This CDR3 reads CASSFTGQNYNEQFF. The CDR3 bases are TGCGCCAGCAGTTTTACGGGACAGAACTACAATGAGCAGTTCTTC.

This chain uses TRBV3-1 with TRBJ2-1; 8 nucleotides match TRBD2. The CDR3 totals 16 residues. Germline CDR1 is LGHDT and CDR2 is YNNKEL (reference sequence). V gave up 2 bases and J gave up 6 bases; unmatched junction bases: 9. Here the CDR3 DNA reads TGTGCCAGCAGCCAACAACTAGCGGAGGTGGGCAATGAGCAGTTCTTC. Encoded protein: CASSQQLAEVGNEQFF.

This clonotype turned up a few times. The V call is TRBV7-9, the J call TRBJ1-4, with D unclear. The CDR3 has 15 amino acids. Germline V CDR1 and CDR2: SEHNR, FQNEAQ (reference sequence). Between the trimmed V and J ends, which lost 2 bases and 0 bases, there was a span of 7 bases. CDR3 nucleotides: TGTGCCAGCAGCTTACGCGTAGCAACTAATGAAAAACTGTTTTTT. Its translation: CASSLRVATNEKLFF.

Only a few counts were recorded for this clonotype. The chain joins TRBV6-5 to TRBJ1-1; D gene uncertain. This CDR3 contains 12 residues. Germline V gene sequence: CDR1 MNHEY, CDR2 SVGAGI. With 6 bases removed from V and 11 bases from J, the gap between germline ends came to 16 bases. The CDR3 sequence is CASRMSESRAFF. The CDR3 nucleotides are TGTGCCAGCAGGATGTCGGAGTCTCGGGCTTTCTTT.

This clonotype was recorded a few times. The chain links TRBV20-1 to TRBJ1-2; D unresolved. The CDR3 extends over 14 amino acids. Germline V lookup: CDR1 DFQATT, CDR2 SNEGSKA (reference sequence). V was pared by 3 bases and J by 1 base, with 12 bases between. CDR3 residues: CSARSPRSNYGYTF. As DNA, the CDR3 is TGCAGTGCTAGGAGTCCCAGGAGTAACTATGGCTACACCTTC.

The V call is TRBV6-6, the J call TRBJ2-7, with D tentatively TRBD2 (5 bases). Trimming stripped 2 bases from V and 4 bases from J, with 15 bases between. CDR1 is MNHNY, CDR2 SVGAGI, per germline (reference sequence). This CDR3 region has 15 residues. The CDR3: CASSYGTGFPYEQYF. CDR3 coding DNA: TGTGCCAGCAGTTACGGTACGGGATTTCCTTACGAGCAGTACTTC.

This clonotype has at least ten counts. V gene TRBV20-1 combines with J gene TRBJ1-1, with TRBD1 as a possible D gene (5 bases). The V gene's germline CDR1 is DFQATT and CDR2 SNEGSKA (reference sequence). With 2 bases removed from V and 3 bases from J, the gap between germline ends came to 7 bases. The CDR3 totals 12 residues. Written as DNA, the CDR3 is TGCAGTGCTAGACAGGGTTACACTGAAGCTTTCTTT. It codes for CSARQGYTEAFF.

This clonotype was observed a few times. V usage is TRBV20-1 and J usage is TRBJ1-5, with 7 bases that match TRBD1. CDR3 length: 17 residues. CDR1 is DFQATT, CDR2 SNEGSKA, per germline (reference sequence). V gave up 3 bases and J gave up 0 bases; unmatched junction bases: 11. CDR3 in amino acids: CSASRQGGSLSNQPQHF. The CDR3 DNA reads as TGCAGTGCTAGTCGACAGGGTGGATCTCTTAGCAATCAGCCCCAGCATTTT.

This clonotype was picked up a small number of times. The chain is built from TRBV9 and TRBJ2-1; 11 nucleotides agree with TRBD2. The V and J ends lost 2 bases and 0 bases, in that order; junction bases with no gene match: 1. Germline V gene lookup returns CDR1 SGDLS and CDR2 YYNGEE. The CDR3 spans 16 residues. The CDR3 DNA reads as TGTGCCAGCAGCGTGACTAGCGGGACCTCCTACAATGAGCAGTTCTTC. Its protein is CASSVTSGTSYNEQFF.

This clonotype was detected a few times. The CDR3 DNA is TGCAGCGTTGTTCTAGCGGGAGGGCCTTATGAGACCCAGTACTTC. This gives the protein CSVVLAGGPYETQYF. The gene calls are TRBV29-1 and TRBJ2-5; 12 nucleotides line up with TRBD2. V dropped 4 bases and J dropped 5; count of bases not matched to a gene: 8. The CDR3 extends over 15 amino acids. Germline V lookup: CDR1 SQVTM, CDR2 ANQGSEA.

The chain uses TRBV12-3 or TRBV12-4 and TRBJ1-4, with 11 positions matching TRBD1. The CDR3 consists of 15 residues. Germline trimming cut 5 bases from V and 13 bases from J; bases unmatched to any gene: 12. Written as DNA, the CDR3 is TGTGCCAGCAGTCCTCCGGGACAGGGGGTGGTGAGACTGTTTTTT. It is translated as CASSPPGQGVVRLFF.

The rearrangement links TRBV5-6 to TRBJ2-3; 7 bases line up with TRBD2. V was pared by 1 base and J by 1 base, with 3 bases of the junction left unmatched. This CDR3 has 15 residues. Germline lookup yields CDR1 SGHDT and CDR2 YYEEEE. The CDR3 protein is CASSLSREGTDTQYF. DNA for the CDR3: TGTGCCAGCAGCTTGAGCCGGGAGGGCACAGATACGCAGTATTTT.